This TCR beta chain was sequenced in a study of cytomegalovirus exposure and HLA in healthy donors (TCRdb year 2017). For the wider study: According to an earlier analysis of several hundred of the donors, about 170 million T cells yielded 90 million to 130 million unique TCR beta sequences and approximately 280 Gb of sequence data. Rather than drawing on any new phenotypic data, the later analysis identified candidate immune exposures from TCR beta sequences and the way those sequences occurred across donors. On average, roughly 250,000 unique TCR beta nucleotide sequences were sequenced per donor among a few hundred genotyped donors of the cohort, with 15% to 20% of those sequences being non-productive. The aim of the study was to test whether cataloging public T cell receptors could identify signatures of past pathogen exposure. About 280 gigabases of sequencing data and around 88 million unique TCR sequences made up an early release that covered several hundred HLA-typed donors. Besides the first cohort of 666 subjects, a separate validation cohort made up of 120 different subjects was used. The study profiled the T cell repertoires of around 700 subjects by immunosequencing and related them to cytomegalovirus serostatus. HLA typing covered class I and class II loci at four-digit resolution. Of the 300 to 400 genotyped donors, over 70% fell in the genetic ancestry cluster associated with self-reported Caucasian donors. Roughly five DR-DQ haplotypes were treated as single units for association and clustering because of strong linkage in the cohort. A later analysis re-analyzed previously published TCR beta repertoires from about 730 donors and added high-resolution HLA genotyping to study TCR occurrence patterns. Genome-wide SNP genotypes for about 60% of the 666 donors were used in a later genetic analysis, which treated that subset as a discovery cohort. The study combined high-throughput TCR immunosequencing, statistical association of individual TCRs with disease status, and machine learning to predict cytomegalovirus infection status. The number of typed donors differed by locus: roughly 620-630 for A, B, C, DRB1 and DQB1; some 500 for DQA1; over 600 for DPA1; and approximately 450 for DPB1. All discovery cohort repertoires had been generated using a single sequencing platform. An earlier analysis of several hundred of the donors used high-throughput TCR beta sequencing to judge whether each TCR beta V gene segment behaved as functional or pseudogenic. Alongside the repertoire data, information on donor age, sex, ethnicity and CMV serostatus was compiled. General findings and caveats noted by the study authors: Across donors, most TCR sequences were observed very rarely, whereas some public TCRs were present in many individuals. In vitro tests confirmed that a few of the cytomegalovirus-associated TCR beta chains recognize cytomegalovirus antigens. In an earlier analysis of some 640 of the donors, most TCR beta V segments were observed in productive rearrangements about 87% or about 30% of the time, broadly matching IMGT annotations. In a later analysis, the rate of TCR association differed among HLA loci, with DRB1 alleles having the most associated TCRs and HLA-C alleles having the fewest. The cohort was sequenced for TCR beta chains only, and without alpha or paired-chain data the features that could be detected were limited. Roughly uniform sequencing depth across donors was assumed in presence/absence analyses, although this assumption may not hold. Compared with equally common non-associated chains, HLA-associated TCR beta chains in a later analysis were more clonally expanded and had lower generation probabilities. Immune exposure information for the cohort was limited to CMV serostatus. Because counts were too low, about 18 rarely observed V segments, including chromosome 9 orphons, were left out of the earlier analysis of approximately 580 of the donors. A later analysis associated about 17,000 TCR beta sequences with specific HLA alleles at a false discovery rate of 0.05. When HLA alleles, especially DR and DQ, strongly co-occurred, TCR associations were difficult to assign to individual alleles. HLA typing was unavailable for some donors at each locus, so association tests used only the typed subset. According to a later genetic analysis, donors in an Asian-associated ancestry cluster had fewer N-insertions in productive TCRs than the approximately 650-donor mean. The sequencing pipeline was judged likely to have produced a cluster of highly shared sequence variants as a technical artifact. Cytomegalovirus status was reported to be diagnosed by the classifier with high specificity and sensitivity in both the original and validation cohorts. The study listed 170 or so TCR beta chains as associated with cytomegalovirus. In a later analysis, most CMV-associated TCR beta chains were found to appear HLA-restricted, with HLA associations seemingly driven largely by CMV exposure. The authors suggested that the approach could potentially be generalized to other disease states and immunological phenotypes. Because the 87-base-pair reads could not distinguish some IMGT-functional V segments, including TRBV6-2 and TRBV6-3, those segments were excluded. A further reported finding was that TCR beta sequences accurately predicted the HLA-A and HLA-B alleles for most subjects in the first cohort. In a later analysis, several top co-occurrence clusters were reported to appear linked to parvovirus B19, influenza, CMV and Epstein-Barr virus. Correlated functional status among segregating V segments might reflect linkage disequilibrium, but an unknown experimental factor could not be ruled out. In a later genetic analysis, a missense DCLRE1C variant was associated with V-gene and J-gene trimming of TCR beta chains, and the association was replicated in an independent cohort.

Comment on this clone: Its antigen remains unidentified. Base qualities are missing; no much larger clone stands one base away.

The protocol used for the library was the immunoSEQ multiplex PCR assay. For the multiplex PCR, a mixture combining 60 forward primers for TCR Vbeta segments and 13 reverse primers for TCR Jbeta segments was used. Amplification of the CDR3 region of rearranged TCR beta genes was performed with a multiplex PCR assay on genomic DNA. The amplified TCR beta libraries were sequenced on the Illumina HiSeq System as 87-base-pair reads. In the authors' own workflow: A later analysis tallied roughly 78 million unique TCR beta chains across the 666 repertoires, and approximately 11 million of those chains were shared by two or more donors. Raw reads were error-corrected and collapsed into unique sequences with a nearest-neighbor algorithm that merged closely related sequences to remove PCR and sequencing errors. Alignment of CDR3 sequences to IMGT reference sequences was used to assign V, D and J gene segments. For a sequence to be retained, a match of at least six nucleotides to both a V gene segment and a J gene segment was required. A rearrangement counted as productive if the CDR3 had no stop codons and remained in frame with V and J, and every other rearrangement counted as non-productive. Following IMGT convention, CDR3 was defined as the stretch from the second conserved V-encoded cysteine to the conserved J-encoded phenylalanine. In an earlier analysis of roughly 580 of the donors, sequences lacking an unambiguous match to a single V gene segment were excluded. An earlier analysis of almost 600 of the donors classified V segments as functional when productive rearrangements were above 56.7% and as segregating when the standard deviation between donors was above 5%. To diagnose cytomegalovirus status from the catalog of TCR beta chain sequences, a statistical classification framework was built. A later analysis assigned V and J genes by comparing TCR nucleotide sequences with IMGT/GENE-DB human TR gene sequences. The TCRdist pipeline was used in a later analysis to assign CDR3 sequences and most-parsimonious VDJ recombination scenarios. In a later analysis, each TCR beta chain was defined by its CDR3 amino acid sequence together with its V-gene family, and reads lacking a unique V-gene family were excluded. In a later analysis, several hundred highly shared, low-generation-probability nucleotide sequences were removed to address suspected cross-contamination and a sequencing artifact. In a later analysis, a clonal expansion index for each public chain was calculated from normalized within-repertoire ranks of inferred template counts. Generation probabilities in a later analysis came from a VDJ recombination model fitted to out-of-frame rearrangements, and those results were checked against IGoR. A later analysis scored TCR-TCR, TCR-HLA and TCR-CMV co-occurrence with hypergeometric tests, applying a repertoire-size bias correction to TCR pairs. To estimate false discovery rates, a later analysis permuted the HLA or CMV assignments 20 times. In a later analysis, co-occurring TCRs were grouped using DBSCAN, and TCRdist sequence similarity was added for clustering within HLA-allele-positive subsets. Co-occurrence clustering excluded repertoires with fewer than 30,000 or more than 120,000 public chains, plus five with anomalous nucleotide sharing. What TCRdb holds here is the immuneACCESS table cut down to in-frame rearrangements. Part of the clones is not present; checked against another copy, under half of the missing clones reflect an unresolved V gene, and the others are unexplained. Clone size and V and J calls were adopted from that table, with D and trimming inferred from the DNA. This sample lists roughly 150,000 clones; 65% to 90% were detected once. About 2.2% of the sample lies in the top ten.

The cohort comprised 710 or so healthy bone marrow donors. At the time of sampling, every cohort member was nominally healthy, though immune exposures that went unrecorded were likely present. The donor was CMV seronegative and belonged to the group of around 400 seronegative cohort members. A peripheral blood sample was collected from each donor, and TCR beta sequencing was performed on peripheral blood mononuclear cells. Genomic DNA extraction from the blood cell samples was performed with the Qiagen DNeasy Blood Extraction Kit. CDR1 and CDR2 (MNHNS, SASEGT) derive from the germline V gene. Taken from cysteine to phenylalanine, the CDR3 has 14 residues. Only the CDR3 region is kept as DNA, spanning 42 bases read in frame from base 1.

Recombination connected TRBV6-1 to TRBJ2-5; TRBD2 aligns with 8 central bases. The DNA end favors TRBJ2-7, so the J call may be wrong. This receptor was identified in a male donor in good health and CMV-seronegative. The source material was PBMCs. The CDR3 amino acid sequence is: CASRGLVSSYEQYF. In nucleotides, the sequence is TGTGCCAGCAGGGGACTAGTTAGCTCCTACGAGCAGTACTTC.